These 13 T cell receptor beta chains came from one sample sequenced in a study of control samples from healthy donors and cancer patients. Libraries were prepared by immunoSEQ multiplex PCR; TCRdb keeps only in-frame clonotypes and omits some of them. The table has 90,000 to 150,000 clones, just under 90% seen once. The sample taken for sequencing was blood. The receptors derive from a man younger than 45 in good health.

CDR3 bases: TGTGCCAGCAGCTTAAACGCGGGGGGAGGCCAAGAGACCCAGTACTTC. Its translation: CASSLNAGGGQETQYF. The J gene is TRBJ2-5, the V gene TRBV7-8; 8 bases align to TRBD2. The germline V gene encodes CDR1 SGHVS and CDR2 FQNEAQ. This CDR3 is 16 amino acids long. V lost 2 bases, J lost 1 base, and 6 bases stayed unmatched.

The chain couples TRBV24-1 to TRBJ2-3; D unclear. There are 14 residues in the CDR3. Germline values: CDR1 KGHDR, CDR2 SFDVKD. V lost 2 bases and J lost 0, with 5 bases in between. CDR3 in DNA: TGTGCCACCAGTGATTGGTATAGCACAGATACGCAGTATTTT. As protein: CATSDWYSTDTQYF.

The chain is built from TRBV19 and TRBJ1-1, with D possibly TRBD1 on 5 matching bases. Trimming pared 1 base from V and 10 bases from J, leaving 10 bases between. This CDR3 has 12 amino acids. CDR1 is LNHDA and CDR2 is SQIVND in the germline V gene (reference sequence). The CDR3 bases are TGTGCCAGTAGTATAGCTCAGGGAGGAGCTTTCTTT. This gives the protein CASSIAQGGAFF.

The chain recombines TRBV29-1 with TRBJ1-3, with D uncertain. Trimming took 4 bases from V and 0 from J, leaving 4 bases between them. In germline, CDR1 is SQVTM, CDR2 ANQGSEA. The CDR3 consists of 12 residues. Here the CDR3 reads CSVADSGNTIYF. In DNA form, the CDR3 reads TGCAGCGTTGCAGACTCTGGAAACACCATATATTTT.

The gene calls are TRBV5-6 and TRBJ2-6; D possibly corresponds to TRBD2 (6 bases). The germline V gene has CDR1 SGHDT and CDR2 YYEEEE. CDR3 length equals 15 residues. V lost 2 bases, J lost 2 bases, and 8 bases lay in between. CDR3 DNA sequence: TGTGCCAGCAGCTTTGGGGGGACTGGGGCCAACGTCCTGACTTTC. Encoded protein: CASSFGGTGANVLTF.

J is TRBJ2-1 and V is TRBV24-1; no reliable D call. Between the trimmed V and J ends, which lost 6 bases and 0 bases, there was a span of 14 bases. The CDR3 sequence is 16 residues long. Per germline, CDR1 KGHDR and CDR2 SFDVKD. The chain's CDR3 is CATSSTDPSSYNEQFF. In DNA form, the CDR3 reads TGTGCCACCAGTTCGACTGATCCTAGCTCCTACAATGAGCAGTTCTTC.

DNA for the CDR3: TGTGCCAGCAGGCCCCGAACAGGACAGCCCCAGCATTTT. Amino acid sequence: CASRPRTGQPQHF. The rearrangement uses TRBV2 and TRBJ1-5, with D perhaps matching TRBD1 (5 bases). V dropped 6 bases and J dropped 7 bases, with 13 bases sitting between them. This CDR3 has 13 residues. Germline CDR1 SNHLY, CDR2 FYNNEI.

This clone was seen once. The gene calls are TRBV13 and TRBJ2-1; TRBD2 is a possible D gene (5 bases). This CDR3 is built from 13 residues. CDR1 and CDR2 (germline): PRHDT, FYEKMQ (reference sequence). V was pared by 2 bases and J by 6 bases, with 8 bases between. CDR3 protein: CASSLPGTNEQFF. In DNA, the CDR3 is TGTGCCAGCAGCTTACCGGGAACCAATGAGCAGTTCTTC.

The gene calls are TRBV6-5 and TRBJ1-5; D not certain. V was pared by 6 bases and J by 0 bases, with 9 bases between. CDR1 and CDR2 from the germline V gene are MNHEY and SVGAGI. The length of the CDR3 is 14 residues. CDR3: CASRMGNSNQPQHF. DNA of the CDR3: TGTGCCAGCAGGATGGGGAATAGCAATCAGCCCCAGCATTTT.

The chain employs TRBV14 and TRBJ2-1, with D unresolved. This CDR3 region has 11 residues. Germline V gives CDR1 SGHDN, CDR2 FVKESK. The germline V and J ends were trimmed by 2 bases and 4 bases, with 0 bases remaining between them. CDR3 region: CASSQYNEQFF. In nucleotides, the CDR3 is TGTGCCAGCAGCCAATACAATGAGCAGTTCTTC.

V is TRBV30 and J is TRBJ1-5; possibly TRBD1 for D (5 bases). Germline CDR1 GTSNPN, CDR2 SVGIG (reference sequence). The CDR3 is made up of 13 amino acids. Trimming took off 0 bases at V and 6 bases at J, with 9 bases between the two ends. CDR3 residues: CAWSVDRVQPQHF. DNA for the CDR3: TGTGCCTGGAGTGTCGACAGAGTTCAGCCCCAGCATTTT.

V and J are TRBV10-3 and TRBJ2-7, with 9 bases fitting TRBD1. Trimming at V came to 2 bases and at J to 4 bases, leaving 3 bases not matched to a gene. The germline CDR1 and CDR2 sequences are ENHRY and SYGVKD. This CDR3 has 14 residues. In DNA, the CDR3 is TGTGCCATCAGTGAGGTGGGACAGGGATACGAGCAGTACTTC. Its protein is CAISEVGQGYEQYF.

The chain has TRBV24-1 and TRBJ2-4, with D possibly matching TRBD2 (7 bases). V gave up 3 bases and J gave up 10 bases, with 18 bases separating them. From germline, CDR1 is KGHDR and CDR2 SFDVKD. The CDR3 contains 15 residues. CDR3 amino acids: CATSDARGGRRIQYF. As DNA, the CDR3 is TGTGCCACCAGTGATGCGAGGGGGGGCCGGCGAATTCAGTACTTC.